The entry below gives a single TCR beta chain sequence along with its context. Its antigen is unidentified. This record belongs to a study of CXCR3-negative and CXCR3-positive naive CD8 T cells. General study findings and limits: Surface CD5 matched across naive subsets, and TRB CDR3 properties served to infer TCR strength. TRBV-TRBJ usage was similar across naive CXCR3 subsets but distinct in memory cells. Against CXCR3-negative naive cells, CXCR3-positive naive cells showed more hydrophobic TRB CDR3s.

The study sorted every CD8+ T cell subset in triplicate at 270,000 or so cells each. Identification of naive CD8+ T cells rested on CD45RO-CCR7+CD27+CD95- status. Through 5' RACE with UMI labels, the TRB cDNA libraries were prepared. From its re-call of the 5' RACE reads, TCRdb lists each CDR3 protein once, without DNA. The listing contains some 130,000 distinct CDR3 sequences. This CDR3 comprises 16 residues. Germline V lookup: CDR1 MDHEN, CDR2 SYDVKM. Input material: naive CXCR3+ CD8+ T cells from blood. Subset of the sample: CD45RO-CCR7+CD27+CD95- naive CD8+ T cells expressing CXCR3 (TNR3+). The TCR originated in a human donor in good health. Some clones in this sample may be carry-over from other donors' samples. V usage is TRBV28 and J usage is TRBJ2-5; the D gene TCRdb calls, TRBD1, cannot be checked with no DNA. The CDR3 spells CASSTPQGARGETQYF.